This entry features one T cell receptor beta chain sequence. No antigen is known for it. Trimming at V came to 0 bases and at J to 2 bases, leaving 6 bases not matched to a gene. This CDR3 spans 18 amino acids. CDR1 and CDR2 (germline): SGHRS, YFSETQ. These data originate in a study of siplizumab effects on memory and regulatory T cells. Study conclusions and caveats: Siplizumab brought about a significant reduction in alloreactive sequences traceable to unstimulated CD4+ memory cells.

Sequencing was performed with immunoSEQ multiplex PCR; in TCRdb, only in-frame clones are kept and a portion is missing. The sample consists of 94,000 or so clones, 93% of them appearing once. The chain has TRBV5-1 and TRBJ2-3, with 13 bases identical to TRBD2. The clonotype comes from a human donor in good health. The sample comprised CD8+ T cells sorted from blood. The CDR3 region is CASSLDLGLAGNTDTQYF. The DNA of the CDR3 is TGCGCCAGCAGCTTGGATCTGGGACTAGCGGGAAACACAGATACGCAGTATTTT.